This T cell receptor beta chain was observed in a study of read filtering for tumor transcriptome and immune sequencing. The CDR3 is made up of 17 amino acids. CDR1 is SGHTA, CDR2 FQGTGA, per germline. This library used about 360 ng RNA and molecular barcoded adaptors spanning alpha/delta and beta/gamma chains. TCRdb reanalysed the reads using MiXCR and keeps one entry per CDR3 protein. The table has approximately 90,000 distinct CDR3 sequences, 9% to 15% seen once. This clonotype has only a few counts. A much more abundant neighbour one base away suggests this may be a read error. The sample taken for sequencing was a population of CD138-negative cells sorted from bone marrow. This receptor was obtained from a donor at least 40 years old with multiple myeloma. The chain combines TRBV7-3 with TRBJ2-5; the match to TRBD2 covers 14 bases. In DNA, the CDR3 is TGTGGCAGCAGCTTAGGGACTAGCGGGAGTGGGCAAGAGACCCAGTACTTC. Its translation is CGSSLGTSGSGQETQYF.